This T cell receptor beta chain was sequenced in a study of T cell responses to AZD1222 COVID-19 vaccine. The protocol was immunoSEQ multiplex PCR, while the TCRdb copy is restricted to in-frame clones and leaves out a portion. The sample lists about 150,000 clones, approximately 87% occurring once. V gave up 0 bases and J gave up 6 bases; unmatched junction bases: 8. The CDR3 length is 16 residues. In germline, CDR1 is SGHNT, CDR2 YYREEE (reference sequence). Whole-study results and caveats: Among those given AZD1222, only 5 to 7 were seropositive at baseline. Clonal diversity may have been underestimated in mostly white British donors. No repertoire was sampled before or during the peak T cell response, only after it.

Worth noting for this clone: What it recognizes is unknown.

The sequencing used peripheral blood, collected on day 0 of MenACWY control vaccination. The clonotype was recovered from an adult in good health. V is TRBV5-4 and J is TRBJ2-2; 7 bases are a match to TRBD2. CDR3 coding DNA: TGTGCCAGCAGCTTGGCCGCTACTAGCGTCGCCGGGGAGCTGTTTTTT. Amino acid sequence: CASSLAATSVAGELFF.